The 22 T cell receptor beta chains given below trace back to one sample, sequenced in a study of neurological immune-mediated disorders. TCRdb fed the 5' RACE reads into MiXCR, producing one record per CDR3 protein. This table has about 70,000 distinct CDR3 sequences, roughly 3.1% appearing once. Sequencing was done on a sample of PBMCs. The receptors come from a woman in her fifties or sixties with multiple sclerosis.

This clonotype was counted at least ten times. V and J are TRBV12-3 or TRBV12-4 and TRBJ1-1; D may be TRBD1 (5 bases). V dropped 3 bases and J dropped 5 bases, with 16 bases sitting between them. The CDR3 is 15 amino acids. The CDR3 DNA is TGTGCCAGCAGTTTTGGGGGTCCCAGAAAAACTGAAGCTTTCTTT. It is translated as CASSFGGPRKTEAFF.

In its sample, this clonotype was seen many times. The chain employs TRBV5-1 and TRBJ2-1; D ambiguous. The CDR3 totals 14 residues. Germline V gene lookup returns CDR1 SGHRS and CDR2 YFSETQ. Trimming stripped 6 bases from V and 1 base from J, with 11 bases between. The CDR3 region is CASTPDGSYNEQFF. DNA for the CDR3: TGCGCCAGCACTCCGGACGGATCCTACAATGAGCAGTTCTTC.

In this sample, this clonotype turned up many times. The chain couples TRBV6-4 to TRBJ2-1; 8 nucleotides match TRBD2. In germline, CDR1 is MRHNA, CDR2 SNTAGT. The CDR3 contains 14 residues. Germline trimming cut 3 bases from V and 3 bases from J; bases unmatched to any gene: 1. The CDR3: CASSEAGDYNEQFF. The CDR3 region has the DNA TGTGCCAGCAGTGAAGCGGGAGACTACAATGAGCAGTTCTTC.

This clonotype was detected ten times or more. The chain employs TRBV20-1 and TRBJ1-5; a possible D gene is TRBD1 (5 bases). The CDR3 loop spans 13 amino acids. Germline V CDR1 and CDR2: DFQATT, SNEGSKA (reference sequence). Trimming cost V 3 bases and J 3 bases, with 9 bases left between them. The chain's CDR3 is CSARRGVNQPQHF. In DNA, the CDR3 is TGCAGTGCTAGGAGGGGTGTCAATCAGCCCCAGCATTTT.

This clonotype was picked up a small number of times. A much larger clone differs by one base, so this may be a read error. The gene calls are TRBV15 and TRBJ2-5, with 8 nucleotides matching TRBD1. The CDR3 is made up of 16 amino acids. Per germline, CDR1 LNHNV and CDR2 YYDKDF (reference sequence). The CDR3: CATSRDSSGGFENQYF. In DNA form, the CDR3 reads TGTGCCACCAGCAGAGATTCATCAGGGGGCTTTGAGAACCAGTACTTC.

Many counts were recorded for this clonotype. The genes are TRBV20-1 and TRBJ2-1; D unclear. Germline V gene data show CDR1 as DFQATT and CDR2 as SNEGSKA (reference sequence). The CDR3 consists of 15 residues. Trimming left V 6 bases short and J 1 base short, with 16 bases between. CDR3 sequence (DNA): TGCAGTGCCCATAACCCTCGCTCATCCTACAATGAGCAGTTCTTC. This sequence encodes CSAHNPRSSYNEQFF.

This clonotype was recorded many times. The chain couples TRBV7-9 to TRBJ2-7; 7 bases fit TRBD2. CDR1 is SEHNR, CDR2 FQNEAQ, per germline (reference sequence). The J segment lost 4 bases and the V segment lost 5 bases, leaving 14 bases of the junction unmatched. This CDR3 comprises 16 residues. This chain's CDR3 is CASSPAGGEGAYEQYV. CDR3 nucleotide sequence: TGTGCCAGCAGCCCTGCTGGGGGGGAAGGGGCTTACGAGCAGTACGTC.

This clonotype has ten or more counts. The rearrangement joins TRBV7-2 to TRBJ2-7, with a weak D call TRBD2 (5 bases). Germline V gene data show CDR1 as SGHTA and CDR2 as FQGNSA. V was trimmed by 5 bases and J by 4 bases, leaving 18 bases between them. This CDR3 is built from 15 residues. The CDR3 sequence is CASSRTEIKLYEQYV. CDR3 bases: TGTGCCAGCAGCCGGACTGAGATAAAACTTTACGAGCAGTACGTC.

This clonotype ranks as medium-sized. The chain joins TRBV5-1 to TRBJ2-3; D uncertain. The germline V gene has CDR1 SGHRS and CDR2 YFSETQ. CDR3 length: 14 residues. V shed 4 bases and J shed 5 bases, with 14 bases lying between them. The CDR3, as DNA: TGCGCCAGCAGCCTCCGGGCCCCTCGAGATACGCAGTATTTT. Translated, it gives CASSLRAPRDTQYF.

In its sample, this clonotype was seen many times. The V and J genes are TRBV9 and TRBJ2-3, with D possibly TRBD2 on 5 matching bases. Per the germline V gene, CDR1 is SGDLS and CDR2 is YYNGEE. Trimming removed 4 bases from V and 3 bases from J, with 9 bases in between. The CDR3 spans 13 residues. CDR3 DNA: TGTGCCAGCAGCCCCGGGATTACAGATACGCAGTATTTT. Encoded protein: CASSPGITDTQYF.

This clonotype has ten or more counts. The chain links TRBV20-1 to TRBJ1-2, with a possible D match to TRBD1 (6 bases). Germline loops: CDR1 DFQATT, CDR2 SNEGSKA (reference sequence). The CDR3 covers 15 residues. Trimming removed 6 bases from V and 2 bases from J, with 19 bases in between. The chain's CDR3 is CSAPKGDTRNYGYTF. CDR3 sequence (DNA): TGCAGTGCCCCTAAGGGGGACACTAGAAACTATGGCTACACCTTC.

This clonotype was counted only a few times. The chain recombines TRBV20-1 with TRBJ1-2, with a weak D call TRBD1 (6 bases). Germline V gene lookup returns CDR1 DFQATT and CDR2 SNEGSKA (reference sequence). The CDR3 length is 13 residues. With 6 bases removed from V and 4 bases from J, the gap between germline ends came to 15 bases. CDR3 residues: CSASGTFGYGYTF. In DNA, the CDR3 is TGCAGTGCCTCCGGGACATTTGGCTATGGCTACACCTTC.

This clonotype has at least ten counts. V and J are TRBV3-1 and TRBJ2-7, with a possible D match to TRBD2 (6 bases). V gave up 4 bases and J gave up 3 bases, with 28 bases separating them. Per the germline V gene, CDR1 is LGHDT and CDR2 is YNNKEL (reference sequence). The CDR3 extends over 19 amino acids. The CDR3 nucleotides read TGTGCCAGCAGCCGCCTGGCCCCCCCGGGGCTAGCGACCAACTACGAGCAGTACGTC. Protein sequence: CASSRLAPPGLATNYEQYV.

In this sample, this clonotype turned up many times. This chain connects TRBV5-8 to TRBJ2-2, with TRBD1 matching over 7 bases. CDR1 and CDR2 from the germline V gene are SGHTS and YDEGEE. The ends lost 2 bases at V and 5 bases at J; junction bases unmatched: 6. The CDR3 is 15 residues long. CDR3 DNA: TGTGCCAGCAGCTTTAGAGACAGGGTGACCGGGGAGCTGTTTTTT. Translated: CASSFRDRVTGELFF.

In its sample, this clonotype was seen many times. The chain employs TRBV7-2 and TRBJ2-1; 7 nucleotides line up with TRBD2. The V and J ends lost 4 bases and 9 bases, in that order; junction bases with no gene match: 12. The CDR3 has 15 amino acids. Germline values: CDR1 SGHTA, CDR2 FQGNSA. In DNA, the CDR3 is TGTGCCAGCAGCTCTCCTGGGAGGGCAGGAGGTGAGCAGTTCTTC. This gives the protein CASSSPGRAGGEQFF.

Ten or more counts support this clonotype. The CDR3 spells CSARAGGRGHGGELFF. The CDR3 nucleotides read TGCAGTGCTAGGGCGGGGGGCAGGGGGCATGGCGGGGAGCTGTTTTTT. The chain joins TRBV20-1 to TRBJ2-2, with D perhaps given as TRBD1 or TRBD2 (8 bases each). The CDR3 covers 16 residues. In germline, CDR1 is DFQATT, CDR2 SNEGSKA (reference sequence). The V gene lost 3 bases and the J gene lost 7 bases, with 21 bases spanning the gap.

Remarks on this clonotype: This may arise from a read error, as a much more abundant clone is one base away. The J gene is TRBJ2-2, the V gene TRBV28; TRBD2 might be the D (6 bases). CDR1 is MDHEN and CDR2 is SYDVKM in the germline V gene. This CDR3 has 16 residues. CDR3 loop: CVSSSGYGGNTGELFF. CDR3 coding DNA: TGTGTCAGCAGTTCCGGCTACGGGGGAAACACCGGGGAGCTGTTTTTT.

This clonotype was seen at least ten times. V usage is TRBV5-1 and J usage is TRBJ2-7; D unclear. Germline CDR1 reads SGHRS; CDR2 reads YFSETQ. With 0 bases removed from V and 0 bases from J, the gap between germline ends came to 7 bases. This CDR3 comprises 14 residues. As DNA, the CDR3 is TGCGCCAGCAGCTTGGATCCCAACTCCTACGAGCAGTACGTC. Translation gives CASSLDPNSYEQYV.

This clonotype showed up many times. The J gene is TRBJ2-5, the V gene TRBV6-5, with 12 nucleotides matching TRBD2. Germline CDR1 reads MNHEY; CDR2 reads SVGAGI. V gave up 4 bases and J gave up 3 bases; unmatched junction bases: 6. The CDR3 totals 16 residues. Written as DNA, the CDR3 is TGTGCCAGCAGTTCCCGACTAGCGGGAGCGGAAGAGACCCAGTACTTC. Its protein product is CASSSRLAGAEETQYF.

By share, this clonotype ranks as medium-sized. The chain has TRBV5-1 and TRBJ2-3; perhaps TRBD1 as D (5 bases). The CDR3 has 15 amino acids. V was clipped by 1 base and J by 3 bases, with 12 bases between them. Germline assignment: CDR1 SGHRS and CDR2 YFSETQ. In DNA form, the CDR3 reads TGCGCCAGCAGCTTGTTGGCAGGGATGACAGATACGCAGTATTTT. Translating it yields CASSLLAGMTDTQYF.

Many counts were recorded for this clonotype. The chain recombines TRBV5-1 with TRBJ2-5, with 8 bases matching TRBD2. This CDR3 is 14 amino acids long. V shed 4 bases, J shed 2 bases, and the junction held 4 bases outside the gene matches. Per germline, CDR1 SGHRS and CDR2 YFSETQ. CDR3 protein: CASSVQREQETQYF. DNA for the CDR3: TGCGCCAGCAGCGTTCAGCGGGAGCAAGAGACCCAGTACTTC.

This clonotype was detected many times. This rearrangement joins TRBV20-1 to TRBJ1-6; 11 positions agree with TRBD1. The V gene end was trimmed by 5 bases and the J gene end by 8 bases; junction bases not matched to a gene: 8. CDR1 DFQATT and CDR2 SNEGSKA come from the germline V gene (reference sequence). The CDR3 has 15 amino acids. CDR3 residues: CSARIGTGGDSPLHF. CDR3 nucleotide sequence: TGCAGTGCTCGAATCGGGACAGGGGGAGATTCACCCCTCCACTTT.